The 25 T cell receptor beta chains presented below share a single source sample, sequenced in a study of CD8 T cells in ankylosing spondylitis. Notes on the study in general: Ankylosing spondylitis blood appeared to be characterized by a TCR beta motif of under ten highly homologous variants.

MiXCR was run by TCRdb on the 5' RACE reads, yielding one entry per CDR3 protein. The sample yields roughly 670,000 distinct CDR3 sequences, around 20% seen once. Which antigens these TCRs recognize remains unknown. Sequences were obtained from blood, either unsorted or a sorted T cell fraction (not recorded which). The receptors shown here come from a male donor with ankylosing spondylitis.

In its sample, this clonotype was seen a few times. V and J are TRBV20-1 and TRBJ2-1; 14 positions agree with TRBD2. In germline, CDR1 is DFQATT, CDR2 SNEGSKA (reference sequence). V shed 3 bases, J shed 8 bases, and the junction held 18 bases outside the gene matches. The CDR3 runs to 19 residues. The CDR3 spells CSASTWGTSGSSGRDEQFF. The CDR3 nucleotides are TGCAGTGCTAGTACTTGGGGGACTAGCGGGAGCTCGGGACGGGATGAGCAGTTCTTC.

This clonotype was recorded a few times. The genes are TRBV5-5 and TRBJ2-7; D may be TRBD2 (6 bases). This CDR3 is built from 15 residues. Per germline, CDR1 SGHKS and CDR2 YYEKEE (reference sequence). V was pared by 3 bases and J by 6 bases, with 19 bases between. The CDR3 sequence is CASSSSRGRLGEQYF. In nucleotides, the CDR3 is TGTGCCAGCAGCTCCTCGCGGGGCCGACTCGGCGAGCAGTACTTC.

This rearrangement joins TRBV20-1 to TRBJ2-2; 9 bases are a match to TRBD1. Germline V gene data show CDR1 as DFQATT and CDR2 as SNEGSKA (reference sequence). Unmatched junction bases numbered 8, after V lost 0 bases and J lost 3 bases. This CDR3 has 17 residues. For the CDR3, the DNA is TGCAGTGCTAGAGATTGGTCGGGACAGGGTTACACCGGGGAGCTGTTTTTT. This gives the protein CSARDWSGQGYTGELFF.

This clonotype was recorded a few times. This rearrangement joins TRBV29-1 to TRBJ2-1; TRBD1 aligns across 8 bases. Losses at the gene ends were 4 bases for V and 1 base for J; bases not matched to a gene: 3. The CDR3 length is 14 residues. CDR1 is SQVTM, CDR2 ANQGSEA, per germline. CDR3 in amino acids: CSVATGDSYNEQFF. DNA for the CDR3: TGCAGCGTTGCGACAGGGGATTCCTACAATGAGCAGTTCTTC.

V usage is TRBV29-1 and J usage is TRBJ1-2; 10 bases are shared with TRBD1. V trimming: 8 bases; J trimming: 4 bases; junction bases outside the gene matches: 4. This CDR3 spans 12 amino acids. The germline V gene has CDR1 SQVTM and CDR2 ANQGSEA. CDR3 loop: CSLWTGGYGYTF. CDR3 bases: TGCAGCCTTTGGACAGGGGGCTATGGCTACACCTTC. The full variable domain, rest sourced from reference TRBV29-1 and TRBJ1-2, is SAVISQKPSRDICQRGTSLTIQCQVDSQVTMMFWYRQQPGQSLTLIATANQGSEATYESGFVIDKFPISRPNLTFSTLTVSNMSPEDSSIYLCSLWTGGYGYTFGSGTRLTVV.

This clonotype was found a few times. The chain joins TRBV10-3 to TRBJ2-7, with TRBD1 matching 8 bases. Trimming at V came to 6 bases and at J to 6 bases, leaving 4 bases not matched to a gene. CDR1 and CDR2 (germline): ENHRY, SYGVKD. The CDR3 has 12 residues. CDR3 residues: CAIRRQGTEQYF. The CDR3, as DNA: TGTGCCATCAGGAGACAGGGGACCGAGCAGTACTTC.

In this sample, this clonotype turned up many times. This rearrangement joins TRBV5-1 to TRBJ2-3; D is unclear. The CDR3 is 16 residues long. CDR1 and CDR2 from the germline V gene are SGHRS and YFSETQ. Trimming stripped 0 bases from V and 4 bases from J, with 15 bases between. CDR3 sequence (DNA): TGCGCCAGCAGCTTGGCGGTCCAAGGGCGCGCAGATACGCAGTATTTT. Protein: CASSLAVQGRADTQYF.

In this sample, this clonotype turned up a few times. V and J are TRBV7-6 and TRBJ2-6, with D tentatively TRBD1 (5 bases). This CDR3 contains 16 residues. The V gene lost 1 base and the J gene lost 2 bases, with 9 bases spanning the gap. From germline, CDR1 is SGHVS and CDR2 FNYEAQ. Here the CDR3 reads CASSLEAGPGANVLTF. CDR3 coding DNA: TGTGCCAGCAGCTTAGAGGCAGGGCCTGGGGCCAACGTCCTGACTTTC.

This CDR3 reads CASSFSPESANTGELFF. The CDR3 coding sequence is TGTGCCAGCAGCTTTTCGCCAGAGTCCGCGAACACCGGGGAGCTGTTTTTT. This chain uses TRBV5-5 with TRBJ2-2; unclear D gene. The CDR3 is 17 amino acids. V was pared by 2 bases and J by 0 bases, with 14 bases between. Germline V gene sequence: CDR1 SGHKS, CDR2 YYEKEE (reference sequence). Full variable domain (outside the CDR3, taken from reference TRBV5-5 and TRBJ2-2): DAGVTQSPTHLIKTRGQQVTLRCSPISGHKSVSWYQQVLGQGPQFIFQYYEKEERGRGNFPDRFSARQFPNYSSELNVNALLLGDSALYLCASSFSPESANTGELFFGEGSRLTVL.

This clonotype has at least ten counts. The CDR3 sequence: CASSPGTSQGDTQYF. The CDR3 DNA reads TGTGCCAGCAGCCCCGGGACATCCCAAGGGGATACGCAGTATTTT. The rearrangement joins TRBV11-2 to TRBJ2-3; D perhaps matches TRBD1 (6 bases). Germline-derived CDR1 and CDR2 are SGHAT and FQNNGV. The CDR3 sequence is 15 residues long. Trimming took 5 bases from V and 6 from J, leaving 18 bases between them. Filled out from reference TRBV11-2 and TRBJ2-3, the complete variable domain reads EAGVAQSPRYKIIEKRQSVAFWCNPISGHATLYWYQQILGQGPKLLIQFQNNGVVDDSQLPKDRFSAERLKGVDSTLKIQPAKLEDSAVYLCASSPGTSQGDTQYFGPGTRLTVL.

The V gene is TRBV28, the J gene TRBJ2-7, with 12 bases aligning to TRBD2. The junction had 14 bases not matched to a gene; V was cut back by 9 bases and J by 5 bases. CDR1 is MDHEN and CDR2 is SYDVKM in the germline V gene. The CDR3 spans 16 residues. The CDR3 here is CASRHLLAGGQNEQYF. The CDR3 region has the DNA TGTGCCAGTCGCCACCTTCTAGCGGGAGGGCAAAACGAGCAGTACTTC.

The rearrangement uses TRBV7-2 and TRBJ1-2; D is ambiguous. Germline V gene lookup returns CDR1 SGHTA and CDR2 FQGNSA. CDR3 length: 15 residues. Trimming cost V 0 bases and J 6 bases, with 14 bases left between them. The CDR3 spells CASSLAPDSHHGYTF. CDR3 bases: TGTGCCAGCAGCTTAGCGCCGGACTCTCACCATGGCTACACCTTC. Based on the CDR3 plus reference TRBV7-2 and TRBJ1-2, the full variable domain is GAGVSQSPSNKVTEKGKDVELRCDPISGHTALYWYRQSLGQGLEFLIYFQGNSAPDKSGLPSDRFSAERTGGSVSTLTIQRTQQEDSAVYLCASSLAPDSHHGYTFGSGTRLTVV.

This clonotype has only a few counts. The CDR3 sequence: CASSVLGGAYEQYF. The DNA for the CDR3 is TGTGCCAGCAGTGTGTTAGGGGGGGCCTACGAGCAGTACTTC. This chain uses TRBV28 with TRBJ2-7, with TRBD2 as a possible D gene (7 bases). CDR1 and CDR2 from the germline V gene are MDHEN and SYDVKM. The germline V and J ends were trimmed by 5 bases and 2 bases, with 13 bases remaining between them. This CDR3 contains 14 residues.

The CDR3 DNA reads TGTGCCAGCAGCTTTTCAGAAAGCAATCAGCCCCAGCATTTT. Translated, it gives CASSFSESNQPQHF. This sequence joins TRBV7-2 and TRBJ1-5, with D hard to call. This CDR3 spans 14 amino acids. The V end lost 3 bases, the J end lost 1 base, and 7 bases lay between the germline ends. Germline V CDR1 and CDR2: SGHTA, FQGNSA. The complete variable domain, with remaining parts taken from reference TRBV7-2 and TRBJ1-5, reads GAGVSQSPSNKVTEKGKDVELRCDPISGHTALYWYRQSLGQGLEFLIYFQGNSAPDKSGLPSDRFSAERTGGSVSTLTIQRTQQEDSAVYLCASSFSESNQPQHFGDGTRLSIL.

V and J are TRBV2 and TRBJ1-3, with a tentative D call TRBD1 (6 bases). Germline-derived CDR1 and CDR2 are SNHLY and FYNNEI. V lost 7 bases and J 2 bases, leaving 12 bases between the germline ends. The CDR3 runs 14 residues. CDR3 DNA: TGTGCCAGCACCCAACAGGGAGCTGGAAACACCATATATTTT. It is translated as CASTQQGAGNTIYF.

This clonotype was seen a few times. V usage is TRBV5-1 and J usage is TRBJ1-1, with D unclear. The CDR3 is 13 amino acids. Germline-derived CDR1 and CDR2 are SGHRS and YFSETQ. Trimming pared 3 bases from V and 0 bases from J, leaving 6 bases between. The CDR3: CASSYMMNTEAFF. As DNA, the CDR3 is TGCGCCAGCAGCTACATGATGAACACTGAAGCTTTCTTT.

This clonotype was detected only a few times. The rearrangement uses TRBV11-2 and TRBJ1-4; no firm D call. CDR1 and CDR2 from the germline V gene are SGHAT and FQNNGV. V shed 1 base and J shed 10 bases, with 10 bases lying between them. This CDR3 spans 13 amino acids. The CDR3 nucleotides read TGTGCCAGCAGCTTAGTACTCGGAGTAAAACTGTTTTTT. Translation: CASSLVLGVKLFF.

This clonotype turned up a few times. CDR3 nucleotide sequence: TGTGCCAGCAGCTTGCCGCACAGGGTGGATGAGCAGTTCTTC. This codes for CASSLPHRVDEQFF. The chain employs TRBV5-6 and TRBJ2-1, with D tentatively TRBD1 (6 bases). The germline gives CDR1 SGHDT, CDR2 YYEEEE. The CDR3 covers 14 residues. V lost 1 base to trimming and J lost 8 bases, with 13 bases between them.

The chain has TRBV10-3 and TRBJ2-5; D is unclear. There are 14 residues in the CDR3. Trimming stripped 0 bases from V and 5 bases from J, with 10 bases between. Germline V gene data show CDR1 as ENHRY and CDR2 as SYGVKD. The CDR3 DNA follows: TGTGCCATCAGTGAGTCATTTGCCAAGGAGACCCAGTACTTC. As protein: CAISESFAKETQYF.

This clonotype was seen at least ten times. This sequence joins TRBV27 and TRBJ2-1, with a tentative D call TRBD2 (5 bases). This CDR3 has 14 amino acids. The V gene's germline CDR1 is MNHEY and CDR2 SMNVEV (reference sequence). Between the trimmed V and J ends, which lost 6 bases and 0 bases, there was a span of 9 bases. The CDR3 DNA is TGTGCCAGCAGCCGTGGGAGCTCCTACAATGAGCAGTTCTTC. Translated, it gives CASSRGSSYNEQFF.

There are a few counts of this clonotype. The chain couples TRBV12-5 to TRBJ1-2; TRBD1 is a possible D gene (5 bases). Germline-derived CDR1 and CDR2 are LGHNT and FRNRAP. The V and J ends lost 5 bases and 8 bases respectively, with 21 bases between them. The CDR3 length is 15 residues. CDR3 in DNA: TGTGCTAGTGGTCCCCCGACATCGGGACCTGTGGGCTACACCTTC. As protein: CASGPPTSGPVGYTF.

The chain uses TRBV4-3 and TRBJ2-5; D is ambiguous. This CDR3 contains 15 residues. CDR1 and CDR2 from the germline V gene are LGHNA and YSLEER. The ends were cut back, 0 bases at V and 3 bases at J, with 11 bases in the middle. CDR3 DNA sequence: TGCGCCAGCAGCCAAGAAGGTTCCGTCAAAGAGACCCAGTACTTC. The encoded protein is CASSQEGSVKETQYF.

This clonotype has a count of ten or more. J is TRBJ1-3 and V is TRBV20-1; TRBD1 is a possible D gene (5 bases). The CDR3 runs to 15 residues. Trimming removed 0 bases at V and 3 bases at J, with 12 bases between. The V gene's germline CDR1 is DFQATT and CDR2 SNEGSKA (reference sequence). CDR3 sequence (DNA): TGCAGTGCTAGAGATCTCGGGGCTCGTGGAAACACCATATATTTT. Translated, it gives CSARDLGARGNTIYF.

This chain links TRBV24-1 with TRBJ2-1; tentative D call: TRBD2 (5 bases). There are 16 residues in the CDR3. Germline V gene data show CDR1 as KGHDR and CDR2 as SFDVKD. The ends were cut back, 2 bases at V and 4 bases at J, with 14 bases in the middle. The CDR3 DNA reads TGTGCCACCAGTGATTCGGACTTTGGAGCATACAATGAGCAGTTCTTC. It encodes CATSDSDFGAYNEQFF.

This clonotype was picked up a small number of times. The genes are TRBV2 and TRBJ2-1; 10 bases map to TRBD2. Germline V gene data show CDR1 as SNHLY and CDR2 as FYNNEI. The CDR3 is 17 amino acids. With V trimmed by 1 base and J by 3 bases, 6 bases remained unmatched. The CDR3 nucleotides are TGTGCCAGCAGTGAAGGGACTAGCGGTTCCTACTACAATGAGCAGTTCTTC. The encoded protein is CASSEGTSGSYYNEQFF.